This TCR beta chain is from a study of T cells after yellow fever vaccination. The table lists this clonotype with a few counts. What it binds is unknown. Each CDR3 protein is one row after TCRdb ran MiXCR on the 5' RACE reads. The sample has just under 600,000 distinct CDR3 sequences, roughly 12% seen once; the top ten hold more than 13%. Per the germline V gene, CDR1 is SGHTA and CDR2 is FQGNSA. Trimming shortened V by 8 bases and J by 5 bases, and 18 bases separated the two germline ends. CDR3 size: 14 residues. Study conclusions and caveats: Compared with primary, the secondary response was weaker and peaked at day 5, not 15. Once the booster was given, most primary-vaccination clones reappeared, at approximately 97% for CD4 and roughly 91% for CD8. It was a small share of clonotypes that appeared in both CD4 and CD8 compartments.

This clonotype was sampled from a man younger than 40 who received the YFV17D yellow fever vaccine. This specimen was PBMCs, taken on the day of the yellow fever booster vaccination. The rearrangement joins TRBV7-2 to TRBJ2-5; maybe TRBD1 (6 bases). The CDR3 DNA follows: TGTGCCAGCGCGACCGGACAGCCCGGGGAGACCCAGTACTTC. It translates to CASATGQPGETQYF.